Listed here are 16 T cell receptor beta chains from one sample, sequenced in a study of blood T cells in healthy people across ages. The second PCR ran roughly 7 to 12 cycles with a sample-barcoded 5' primer and J-beta primers. MiXCR, applied by TCRdb to the 5' RACE reads, yields one record per CDR3 protein. Of over 300,000 distinct CDR3 sequences in the sample, about 52% are singletons; the top ten hold approximately 51%. Sequenced input: blood. The receptors derive from a man aged 55-75 years in good health.

The gene calls are TRBV7-9 and TRBJ2-1; 10 bases fit TRBD1. CDR1 is SEHNR, CDR2 FQNEAQ, per germline (reference sequence). The CDR3 contains 14 residues. Trimming took 5 bases from V and 7 from J; bases not matched to a gene: 5. The CDR3 bases are TGTGCCAGCAGCATGGACAGGGGGGATAATGAGCAGTTCTTC. Protein: CASSMDRGDNEQFF.

The CDR3 protein is CASSRSGLGSSAFF. DNA for the CDR3: TGTGCCAGCAGCCGGAGCGGTCTAGGTTCATCAGCTTTCTTT. The chain uses TRBV7-2 and TRBJ1-1; D remains ambiguous. V was pared by 5 bases and J by 10 bases, with 20 bases between. CDR3 size: 14 residues. From germline, CDR1 is SGHTA and CDR2 FQGNSA.

The chain carries TRBV20-1 and TRBJ2-3, with a tentative D call TRBD1 (6 bases). The V gene lost 6 bases and the J gene lost 5 bases, with 21 bases spanning the gap. Germline loops: CDR1 DFQATT, CDR2 SNEGSKA (reference sequence). This CDR3 is 15 amino acids long. This chain's CDR3 is CSAPNRGGRVDTQYF. The CDR3, as DNA: TGCAGTGCCCCCAACCGTGGGGGCCGGGTAGATACGCAGTATTTT.

This clonotype was counted between two and nine times. The V call is TRBV7-2, the J call TRBJ2-7; 7 positions agree with TRBD2. This CDR3 spans 15 amino acids. V trimming: 2 bases; J trimming: 6 bases; junction bases outside the gene matches: 10. CDR1 is SGHTA and CDR2 is FQGNSA in the germline V gene. CDR3 region: CASSLNPGGFVEQYF. The CDR3 DNA reads as TGTGCCAGCAGCTTAAATCCGGGAGGATTTGTCGAGCAGTACTTC.

The V gene is TRBV5-1, the J gene TRBJ2-1; 8 bases are shared with TRBD1. Germline V CDR1 and CDR2: SGHRS, YFSETQ. The CDR3 extends over 15 amino acids. V trimming: 0 bases; J trimming: 7 bases; junction bases outside the gene matches: 6. DNA of the CDR3: TGCGCCAGCAGCTTGGCTAGGACAGGGCTTAATGAGCAGTTCTTC. Protein product: CASSLARTGLNEQFF.

This rearrangement joins TRBV6-1 to TRBJ1-1, with D tentatively TRBD1 (5 bases). The ends were cut back, 5 bases at V and 5 bases at J, with 15 bases in the middle. The CDR3 length is 14 residues. In germline, CDR1 is MNHNS, CDR2 SASEGT. CDR3 in amino acids: CASSTGGGRTEAFF. DNA for the CDR3: TGTGCCAGCAGTACGGGTGGGGGTAGAACTGAAGCTTTCTTT.

This clonotype was counted many times. The chain carries TRBV11-2 and TRBJ2-1; D gene ambiguous. Per germline, CDR1 SGHAT and CDR2 FQNNGV. The V and J ends lost 0 bases and 9 bases respectively, with 12 bases between them. The CDR3 covers 14 residues. The CDR3 DNA reads TGTGCCAGCAGCTTAGAGTCGTGGTCCTCTGAGCAGTTCTTC. Protein product: CASSLESWSSEQFF.

This clonotype was recorded a few times. The V gene is TRBV7-9, the J gene TRBJ2-5, with D perhaps TRBD1 or TRBD2 (5 bases each). Trimming stripped 3 bases from V and 11 bases from J, with 22 bases between. This CDR3 is built from 15 residues. Germline V gene sequence: CDR1 SEHNR, CDR2 FQNEAQ (reference sequence). CDR3 coding DNA: TGTGCCAGCAGCTTCGACTCGGCAGGGATGAGGGAGCAGTACTTC. It specifies CASSFDSAGMREQYF.

The rearrangement joins TRBV27 to TRBJ2-3, with 10 bases aligning to TRBD2. The CDR3 consists of 17 residues. Germline values: CDR1 MNHEY, CDR2 SMNVEV (reference sequence). V dropped 7 bases and J dropped 0; count of bases not matched to a gene: 10. The CDR3 loop is CASTPRGSGRSTDTQYF. In DNA, the CDR3 is TGTGCCAGCACCCCCCGGGGTAGCGGGAGGAGCACAGATACGCAGTATTTT.

CDR3 amino acids: CASSHRRAAPRRWDTQYF. The CDR3 coding sequence is TGTGCCAGCAGCCACCGGCGAGCGGCGCCGAGAAGGTGGGATACGCAGTATTTT. J is TRBJ2-3 and V is TRBV3-1; TRBD2 is a possible D gene (5 bases). V was trimmed by 3 bases and J by 6 bases, leaving 25 bases between them. CDR3 length: 18 amino acids. CDR1 is LGHDT, CDR2 YNNKEL, per germline (reference sequence).

CDR3 DNA sequence: TGTGCCAGCAGCGTCGGTTTCGGGGGGGATCCACCCCTCCACTTT. It codes for CASSVGFGGDPPLHF. The chain combines TRBV9 with TRBJ1-6, with D maybe TRBD1 (5 bases). Germline V lookup: CDR1 SGDLS, CDR2 YYNGEE. The CDR3 runs to 15 residues. V lost 2 bases and J 11 bases, leaving 17 bases between the germline ends.

At least ten counts were recorded for this clonotype. This rearrangement joins TRBV7-2 to TRBJ2-1, with TRBD2 identical over 14 bases. Looked up from germline, CDR1 is SGHTA and CDR2 is FQGNSA. The CDR3 is 16 residues long. V trimming: 1 base; J trimming: 8 bases; junction bases outside the gene matches: 4. The chain's CDR3 is CASSLGRGLAGDEQFF. The CDR3 nucleotides read TGTGCCAGCAGCTTAGGGCGGGGACTAGCGGGAGATGAGCAGTTCTTC. The complete variable domain, with remaining parts taken from reference TRBV7-2 and TRBJ2-1, reads GAGVSQSPSNKVTEKGKDVELRCDPISGHTALYWYRQSLGQGLEFLIYFQGNSAPDKSGLPSDRFSAERTGGSVSTLTIQRTQQEDSAVYLCASSLGRGLAGDEQFFGPGTRLTVL.

This clonotype was seen a few times. The CDR3 sequence is CASGFTRDPRNYNEQFF. The CDR3 coding sequence is TGTGCTAGTGGTTTCACTCGGGACCCCCGAAACTACAATGAGCAGTTCTTC. The rearrangement joins TRBV12-5 to TRBJ2-1, with D perhaps assigned TRBD1 or TRBD2 (5 bases each). There are 17 residues in the CDR3. With 3 bases removed from V and 3 bases from J, the gap between germline ends came to 18 bases. CDR1 LGHNT and CDR2 FRNRAP come from the germline V gene.

This clonotype was found a few times. This chain uses TRBV12-3 or TRBV12-4 with TRBJ2-3, with 11 nucleotides matching TRBD1. V was clipped by 7 bases and J by 4 bases; unmatched bases: 7. CDR3 length equals 15 residues. The CDR3 nucleotides read TGTGCCAGCAAATGGACAGGGGGCATGTCAGATACGCAGTATTTT. The encoded protein is CASKWTGGMSDTQYF.

This clonotype turned up a few times. The chain carries TRBV20-1 and TRBJ1-2; D remains ambiguous. There are 11 residues in the CDR3. Trimming took off 0 bases at V and 8 bases at J, with 7 bases between the two ends. The germline V gene encodes CDR1 DFQATT and CDR2 SNEGSKA (reference sequence). The CDR3 region is CSARDWGGYTF. The DNA of the CDR3 is TGCAGTGCTAGAGATTGGGGAGGCTACACCTTC.

This clonotype was detected ten times or more. J is TRBJ1-2 and V is TRBV29-1; D remains ambiguous. This CDR3 is built from 14 residues. Trimming took off 5 bases at V and 4 bases at J, with 17 bases between the two ends. Looked up from germline, CDR1 is SQVTM and CDR2 is ANQGSEA. CDR3 in DNA: TGCAGCGTTCATTCTTTCGGGGAGACCTATGGCTACACCTTC. This encodes CSVHSFGETYGYTF.